This T cell receptor (beta chain) appears in the sequencing data of a study of human T cells and chemical hapten exposure. Looking at the study overall: From small differences in pooled library volume came most of the variation in per-sample TCR yields. Broader study findings: Sensitizing to DPC left TCRs with a frequency above 1 in 1000 unaltered.

As to time point: healthy volunteer bleed at 2 weeks. Total RNA was isolated from unfractionated whole blood. V shed 7 bases and J shed 1 base, with 12 bases lying between them. The CDR3 extends over 14 amino acids. Germline V CDR1 and CDR2: MNHNY, SVGAGI (reference sequence). Using its own MiXCR run on the RACE reads, TCRdb lists one record per CDR3 protein. The table shows about 50,000 distinct CDR3 sequences, with approximately 4.7% occurring only once. This clonotype was seen at least ten times. The antigen is unknown. This chain links TRBV6-6 with TRBJ2-3; the D gene is possibly TRBD1 (6 bases). This sequence was found in a female donor in good health. Some clones in this sample may be carry-over from other donors' samples. Material for sequencing was whole blood. CDR3 nucleotide sequence: TGTGCCAGCAATGGACAGCGCGGCACAGATACGCAGTATTTT. It specifies CASNGQRGTDTQYF.